The next 16 T cell receptor beta chains were all read from a single sample in a study of cytomegalovirus exposure and HLA in healthy donors. Amplification used 60 Vbeta primers and 13 Jbeta primers. Sequencing was performed with immunoSEQ multiplex PCR; in TCRdb, only in-frame clones are kept and a portion is missing. The table includes 70,000 to 100,000 clones, roughly three quarters detected once. The sample consisted of PBMCs. The receptors originated from a woman between 50 and 59 years old in good health and CMV-seropositive.

This chain links TRBV9 with TRBJ1-4, with D unclear. The V gene lost 0 bases and the J gene lost 3 bases, with 6 bases spanning the gap. The CDR3 length is 14 residues. Germline V gives CDR1 SGDLS, CDR2 YYNGEE. This CDR3 is CASSVASANEKLFF. CDR3 DNA sequence: TGTGCCAGCAGCGTAGCGAGTGCTAATGAAAAACTGTTTTTT.

V usage is TRBV18 and J usage is TRBJ2-1, with 9 bases lining up with TRBD2. V dropped 4 bases and J dropped 6; count of bases not matched to a gene: 4. The CDR3 length is 14 residues. Germline CDR1 is KGHSH and CDR2 is LQKENI. The CDR3 loop is CASSLTSGRNEQFF. The CDR3 nucleotides are TGTGCCAGCTCACTAACTAGCGGGCGCAATGAGCAGTTCTTC.

This rearrangement joins TRBV5-4 to TRBJ2-1, with 10 bases matching TRBD2. Germline V CDR1 and CDR2: SGHNT, YYREEE (reference sequence). This CDR3 spans 16 amino acids. With V trimmed by 1 base and J by 7 bases, 8 bases remained unmatched. CDR3 residues: CASSLLAGVPGNEQFF. The CDR3 nucleotides are TGTGCCAGCAGCTTGCTAGCGGGAGTCCCCGGGAATGAGCAGTTCTTC.

V usage is TRBV6-1 and J usage is TRBJ1-1, with D hard to call. The CDR3 extends over 13 amino acids. Trimming cost V 7 bases and J 1 base, with 10 bases left between them. Germline values: CDR1 MNHNS, CDR2 SASEGT. CDR3 coding DNA: TGTGCCAGCACAACTAGGCGGAACACTGAAGCTTTCTTT. Translated: CASTTRRNTEAFF.

This clone was seen once. The V call is TRBV5-6, the J call TRBJ2-2, with 8 bases fitting TRBD1. The CDR3 has 13 amino acids. V trimming: 8 bases; J trimming: 4 bases; junction bases outside the gene matches: 4. Germline V gene sequence: CDR1 SGHDT, CDR2 YYEEEE. The CDR3 DNA reads as TGTGCCAGTCGGACAGGGCGCACCGGGGAGCTGTTTTTT. This translates into CASRTGRTGELFF. Filled out from reference TRBV5-6 and TRBJ2-2, the complete variable domain reads DAGVTQSPTHLIKTRGQQVTLRCSPKSGHDTVSWYQQALGQGPQFIFQYYEEEERQRGNFPDRFSGHQFPNYSSELNVNALLLGDSALYLCASRTGRTGELFFGEGSRLTVL.

This chain uses TRBV11-3 with TRBJ2-5, with D possibly being TRBD1 (5 bases). This CDR3 has 15 amino acids. Trimming removed 3 bases from V and 6 bases from J, with 17 bases in between. Germline CDR1 is SGHNT and CDR2 is YENEEA. The CDR3 DNA reads as TGTGCCAGCAGCTTTATCGGAATTCTGGGGCAGACCCAGTACTTC. Protein product: CASSFIGILGQTQYF.

This clone was seen a few times. This chain connects TRBV27 to TRBJ2-5; D possibly corresponds to TRBD1 (6 bases). CDR1 is MNHEY, CDR2 SMNVEV, per germline (reference sequence). The CDR3 has 14 residues. V lost 3 bases and J lost 0, with 8 bases in between. CDR3 residues: CASSLWTDQETQYF. The CDR3 nucleotides are TGTGCCAGCAGTTTGTGGACAGACCAAGAGACCCAGTACTTC.

The chain combines TRBV4-2 with TRBJ2-3; a possible D gene is TRBD1 (5 bases). This CDR3 spans 15 amino acids. Trimming removed 4 bases at V and 2 bases at J, with 13 bases between. From germline, CDR1 is LGHNA and CDR2 YNFKEQ. The CDR3 bases are TGTGCCAGCAGCCGACTTCCAGGGTCCACAGATACGCAGTATTTT. Translated, it gives CASSRLPGSTDTQYF.

The chain carries TRBV9 and TRBJ1-2; D is uncertain. The CDR3 contains 14 residues. Germline V gene sequence: CDR1 SGDLS, CDR2 YYNGEE. The ends were cut back, 3 bases at V and 8 bases at J, with 17 bases in the middle. The CDR3 bases are TGTGCCAGCAGCGGGCAGGCGGCGGCGGGGGGCTACACCTTC. It encodes CASSGQAAAGGYTF.

As to this clone: The junction and the germline gene differ at one end; a read error may be behind it. This rearrangement joins TRBV7-9 to TRBJ2-3; no clear D gene. In germline, CDR1 is SEHNR, CDR2 FQNEAQ (reference sequence). The CDR3 contains 11 residues. The CDR3 DNA reads TGTTCCAGCAGTCCAACAGATACGCAGTATTTT. Translated, it gives CSSSPTDTQYF.

CDR3 sequence: CASSSLPRDLYYGYTF. The CDR3 coding sequence is TGCGCCAGCAGCAGCCTCCCCCGAGATTTGTACTATGGCTACACCTTC. V and J are TRBV4-1 and TRBJ1-2; D not certain. With 5 bases removed from V and 3 bases from J, the gap between germline ends came to 19 bases. The CDR3 has 16 residues. Germline V gene data show CDR1 as MGHRA and CDR2 as YSYEKL.

V and J are TRBV5-4 and TRBJ2-7; D is possibly TRBD2 (5 bases). Germline V gene data show CDR1 as SGHNT and CDR2 as YYREEE (reference sequence). The V end was cut by 1 base, the J end by 3 bases, with 8 bases between. This CDR3 has 13 amino acids. CDR3 coding DNA: TGTGCCAGCAGCTTGCCTCGGGGCTACGAGCAGTACTTC. It translates to CASSLPRGYEQYF.

The chain employs TRBV2 and TRBJ2-4, with 7 bases that match TRBD1. Trimming took 6 bases from V and 2 from J; bases not matched to a gene: 7. The CDR3 is 15 residues long. Germline lookup yields CDR1 SNHLY and CDR2 FYNNEI. CDR3 nucleotide sequence: TGTGCCAGCAGGCGACAGGGTATCTCCAAAAACATTCAGTACTTC. It specifies CASRRQGISKNIQYF.

This chain links TRBV5-1 with TRBJ2-3; D may be TRBD1 (6 bases). V was shortened by 4 bases and J by 0 bases, with 9 bases between the two germline ends. The germline V gene encodes CDR1 SGHRS and CDR2 YFSETQ. The CDR3 covers 14 residues. DNA for the CDR3: TGCGCCAGCAGCCCCGGACAGAGCACAGATACGCAGTATTTT. Translation gives CASSPGQSTDTQYF.

The chain joins TRBV19 to TRBJ2-3, with D possibly being TRBD1 (5 bases). Germline CDR1 reads LNHDA; CDR2 reads SQIVND (reference sequence). Trimming cost V 5 bases and J 2 bases, with 20 bases left between them. This CDR3 has 17 amino acids. CDR3 region: CASSPRGRQLLTDTQYF. In DNA form, the CDR3 reads TGTGCCAGTAGTCCCAGAGGACGACAGCTCCTCACAGATACGCAGTATTTT.

The chain carries TRBV19 and TRBJ1-1, with D maybe TRBD1 (5 bases). The CDR3 is 12 amino acids. Trimming cost V 10 bases and J 1 base, with 10 bases left between them. Looked up from germline, CDR1 is LNHDA and CDR2 is SQIVND (reference sequence). DNA for the CDR3: TGTGCCACAAGAGACAGGAACACTGAAGCTTTCTTT. This gives the protein CATRDRNTEAFF.